This TCR beta chain is from a study of blood T cell repertoires in COVID-19. Study summary: COVID-19 samples, acute and convalescent, were from the United States, Italy and Spain. PBMCs, B-cell-depleted T cells, or T cells were the source of the cDNA or gDNA that made up the material.

In the original processing: From reference gene primer amplification, estimates of nucleated cell counts were derived. Here immunoSEQ multiplex PCR was the method, and the copy in TCRdb shows in-frame clones only, minus some. V, J and clone size were drawn from that table, and D and trimming were deduced from the DNA. The profile shows about 160,000 clones, roughly 78% of them singletons. The Seattle patients joined while their infection was active and were tracked longitudinally afterward. This CDR3 is 17 amino acids long. The germline gives CDR1 SGHTA, CDR2 FQGNSA. Trimming cost V 4 bases and J 1 base; bases outside gene matches: 8.

Sequenced material: peripheral blood. This clonotype was sampled from a woman aged 55-75 years with COVID-19, enrolled during active disease. The chain is built from TRBV7-2 and TRBJ1-3, with 9 nucleotides matching TRBD1. CDR3 protein: CASSSSGGTGSGNTIYF. The DNA of the CDR3 is TGTGCCAGCAGCTCCTCAGGGGGGACAGGGTCTGGAAACACCATATATTTT.